The sequence of this TCR beta chain was determined in a study of human T cells and chemical hapten exposure (dated by TCRdb to the early 2020s). The study in broad terms: For sensitization, 2% DPC in acetone was applied to a 2 cm by 2 cm area of upper inner arm skin. Libraries were pooled for sequencing, and variation in per-sample TCR yields was attributed mainly to small differences in library volumes within the pool. In alopecia patients, the study followed how the peripheral blood TCR repertoire changed in vivo over primary and secondary sensitization to diphenylcyclopropenone (DPC), a hapten. Throughout the study period of roughly 24 weeks, patients also received therapeutic DPC doses to the scalp every week. Blood samples were taken from patients before sensitization (week 0) and at 2, 6 and about 24 weeks after DPC sensitization. Alopecia areata with under or over 50% scalp involvement, alopecia totalis and alopecia universalis were represented in the patient cohort, which was mostly female. Patch testing was done on the upper back using Finn chambers containing 0.01% DPC, and results were scored after 6 days according to International Contact Dermatitis Research Group standards. For TCR sequencing, blood came from over 25 alopecia patients at anywhere from one to four time points (pre-sensitization, 2, 6 and 24 weeks). Broader findings and caveats from the paper: DPC sensitization did not change the number of TCRs with a frequency above 1 in 1000, and there was no evidence of changes in global repertoire structure. After repeated subsampling, changes were observed in the strength of the expansion versus patch-test correlation and in the threshold at which the correlation became significant. Patch test score correlated positively with the number of PT1 expanded TCRs, reaching significance at thresholds 8, 16 and 32 but not at 4. Significantly more large CDR3 similarity clusters were formed by expanded TCRs than by pre-sensitization or healthy control sets, consistent with antigen-driven responses. Because every patient had alopecia, a presumed autoimmune disease, the patients' immune response might differ from that of healthy individuals.

According to the study, the label for this sample's time point signals: pre-sensitization, week 0. The sample's treatment or condition label, in plain terms: therapeutic diphenylcyclopropenone sensitization with weekly scalp DPC. At each patch-test visit, blood was drawn before the patch test was applied. Patients were eligible if aged 18 to 70, diagnosed with alopecia and judged suitable for DPC therapy, and pregnant patients were excluded. Total RNA was isolated from unfractionated whole blood collected in Tempus Blood RNA tubes. Counted from cysteine to phenylalanine, this CDR3 has 19 amino acids. Only the CDR3 portion is preserved as DNA: 57 bases, with reading frame beginning at the first base. Trimming leaves V shorter by 0 bases and J shorter by 5 bases, with the junction holding 11 bases beyond the gene matches. Based on the germline V gene, the CDR1 and CDR2 sequences are MGHRA and YSYEKL.

This clonotype was seen more than once but under ten times. Its antigen remains unidentified. Base quality data are lacking; no much larger clone is found one base away. The method was RACE. Sequencing was performed on a NextSeq 500. Library preparation attached unique molecular identifiers to individual cDNA molecules for quantitative, reproducible TCR counting. From each blood RNA sample, both TCR alpha and TCR beta chains were sequenced. Per the authors' processing: A median of approximately 100,000 TCRs per sample was observed, with a range of about 20,000 to 690,600. V, J and CDR3 annotation of the TCR reads was performed with the Decombinator software suite. For the PS versus PT1 abundance plots, all samples were subsampled to the same number of TCRs (28,000). TCRs were defined as expanded if absent before sensitization and observed at least eight times at the 2-week time point. In-frame beta chains were kept once TCRdb had trimmed the public reads at Q25 with fastp and called clones with MiXCR. Every CDR3 protein is listed once, alongside the most common genes and DNA of its rows. TCRdb, not the original authors, processed these V and J calls. This sample holds approximately 370,000 distinct CDR3 sequences; 5% to 6.5% were observed only once. The ten largest clonotypes hold over 7% of the sample.

The input for sequencing was whole blood, taken in connection with sensitization to the hapten diphenylcyclopropenone (DPC). This clonotype was obtained from a woman between 18 and 29 years old with alopecia areata. Some clones in this sample may be carry-over from other donors' samples. The sequence joins TRBV4-1 to TRBJ2-1, with 12 bases in between that match TRBD2. The CDR3 amino acid sequence is: CASSQERRASGGANNEQFF. The DNA is TGCGCCAGCAGCCAAGAAAGAAGGGCTAGCGGGGGGGCAAACAATGAGCAGTTCTTC.